This is a list of T cell receptor beta chains from one sample in a study of patients and donors after allogeneic stem cell transplantation. From the RT-PCR reads, TCRdb called clonotypes with MiXCR, one entry per CDR3 protein. This table holds more than 850,000 distinct CDR3 sequences, roughly 18% found once. Sequenced material: blood, either unsorted or a sorted T cell fraction (not recorded which). Every receptor here comes from a human donor who was either an allogeneic HSCT recipient or a stem cell or donor lymphocyte infusion donor (not recorded which). It is not recorded whose cells these are; they may come from a transplant donor. The CDR3 runs from the conserved cysteine through the conserved F or W. D genes are given only for firm matches. Size tells how often a clone was seen (once, few, many) or the class of an expanded clone, and some rows leave it out.

CDR3 length	V gene	clone size	J gene	D gene	CDR3 DNA	CDR3 protein
13	TRBV6-6	.	TRBJ2-7	.	TGTGCCAGCACCCCACCAGGAGGCTACGAGCAGTACTTC	CASTPPGGYEQYF
14	TRBV29-1	few	TRBJ1-5	.	TGCAGCGCCGCGCAGGAAAGTAACAATCAGCCCCAGCATTTT	CSAAQESNNQPQHF
14	TRBV5-1	.	TRBJ1-2	.	TGCGCCAGCAGCTTACCGGGGAGCGACTTTGGCTACACCTTC	CASSLPGSDFGYTF
17	TRBV15	.	TRBJ2-6	TRBD1	TGTGCCACCAGCACCCGAGGACAGGGGGCTGGGGCCAACGTCCTGACTTTC	CATSTRGQGAGANVLTF
15	TRBV4-3	.	TRBJ1-2	TRBD1	TGCGCCAGCAGCGCCCAAAGAGGGGGCAGCTATGGCTACACCTTC	CASSAQRGGSYGYTF
15	TRBV7-9	many	TRBJ2-5	.	TGTGCCAGCAGCCCTAAACGGGGGTGGCAAGAGACCCAGTACTTC	CASSPKRGWQETQYF
15	TRBV20-1	.	TRBJ2-5	TRBD2	TGCAGTGCTTCAGGACTAGCGGGGGAGGGAGAGACCCAGTACTTC	CSASGLAGEGETQYF
17	TRBV15	.	TRBJ2-1	TRBD2	TGTGCCACCAGCAGACACTTGGGCGGGGGTAGTGGGACTGAGCAGTTCTTC	CATSRHLGGGSGTEQFF
14	TRBV20-1	.	TRBJ1-2	TRBD1	TGCAGTGCTAGAGCGCCGGGACAGCACTATGGCTACACCTTC	CSARAPGQHYGYTF
15	TRBV6-1	.	TRBJ2-7	.	TGTGCCAGCAGCCATGACATATGGGGAGCCTACGAGCAGTACTTC	CASSHDIWGAYEQYF
14	TRBV5-1	.	TRBJ2-2	.	TGCGTATCCCGGGACCCACGAACGGCCGGGGAGCTGTTTTTT	CVSRDPRTAGELFF
13	TRBV20-1	.	TRBJ2-3	.	TGCAGTGCTAGGTGGCTCTACACAGATACGCAGTATTTT	CSARWLYTDTQYF
12	TRBV30	few	TRBJ2-7	.	TGTGCCTGGAGGACAGCGACCTACGAGCAGTACTTC	CAWRTATYEQYF
14	TRBV3-1	.	TRBJ1-1	.	TGTGCCAGCACCCAAGCGGGGCCGGGCACTGAAGCTTTCTTT	CASTQAGPGTEAFF
15	TRBV7-9	few	TRBJ1-2	TRBD1	TGTGCCAGCAGCATTACAGGGGCTGGGGACTATGGCTACACCTTC	CASSITGAGDYGYTF
14	TRBV12-3/TRBV12-4	.	TRBJ1-6	.	TGTGCCAGCAGTTTTGAAGGAGAAAACTCACCCCTCCACTTT	CASSFEGENSPLHF
16	TRBV12-3/TRBV12-4	few	TRBJ2-5	.	TGTGCCAGCAGCCGAGGGGACAAACTGTCCCAAGAGACCCAGTACTTC	CASSRGDKLSQETQYF
14	TRBV3-1	.	TRBJ2-5	.	TGTGCCAGCAGCCCCGGGACGGACTTAGGGACCCAGTACTTC	CASSPGTDLGTQYF
11	TRBV30	few	TRBJ1-2	.	TGTGCCTGGGGGCAGGGTAGTGGCTACACCTTC	CAWGQGSGYTF
15	TRBV5-1	few	TRBJ1-6	.	TGCGCCAGCAGCAAGGGACTGACCAAGGATTCACCCCTCCACTTT	CASSKGLTKDSPLHF
14	TRBV7-6	few	TRBJ2-7	TRBD1	TGTGCCAGCAGCTCGGGACAGCCCCCTTCGGAACGATTTTTC	CASSSGQPPSERFF
14	TRBV25-1	few	TRBJ1-6	TRBD1	TGTGCCAGCAGGGGACAGGGGGCTAATTCACCCCTCCACTTT	CASRGQGANSPLHF
14	TRBV27	.	TRBJ2-7	.	TGTGCCAGCAGTTTACAGGGACCTCTCAGGGAGCAGTACTTC	CASSLQGPLREQYF
15	TRBV5-1	.	TRBJ1-4	.	TGCGCCAGCAGGAACGGCTGGCAGGTTAATGAAAAACTGTTTTTT	CASRNGWQVNEKLFF
15	TRBV6-2/TRBV6-3	many	TRBJ2-7	.	TGTGCCAGCAGTTACTCGCGGATTTCATCCTACGAGCAGTACTTC	CASSYSRISSYEQYF
16	TRBV7-3	few	TRBJ2-1	TRBD2	TGTGCCAGCAGTTATATCGGGACTAGCGGGTACAATGAGCAGTTCTTC	CASSYIGTSGYNEQFF
15	TRBV6-1	.	TRBJ1-3	.	TGTGCCAGCAACTCCGAGGGAGGCTCTGGAAACACCATATATTTT	CASNSEGGSGNTIYF
16	TRBV5-1	few	TRBJ1-1	.	TGCGCCAGCAGCTTGGCCTTGGGGATCCCGAACACTGAAGCTTTCTTT	CASSLALGIPNTEAFF
14	TRBV5-1	many	TRBJ1-1	.	TGCGCCAGCAGCGTGGACAGTGCGAACACTGAAGCTTTCTTT	CASSVDSANTEAFF
16	TRBV12-3/TRBV12-4	many	TRBJ2-1	TRBD2	TGTGCCAGCAGCTTACTAGCGGGAGGGTCCTACAATGAGCAGTTCTTC	CASSLLAGGSYNEQFF
13	TRBV10-3	.	TRBJ1-5	.	TGTGCCATCAGTGATGGAGGGGATCAGCCCCAGCATTTT	CAISDGGDQPQHF
16	TRBV4-3	few	TRBJ2-1	TRBD2	TGCGCCAGCAGCCTGCGTAGCGGGGGGGCCAAGAATGAGCAGTTCTTC	CASSLRSGGAKNEQFF